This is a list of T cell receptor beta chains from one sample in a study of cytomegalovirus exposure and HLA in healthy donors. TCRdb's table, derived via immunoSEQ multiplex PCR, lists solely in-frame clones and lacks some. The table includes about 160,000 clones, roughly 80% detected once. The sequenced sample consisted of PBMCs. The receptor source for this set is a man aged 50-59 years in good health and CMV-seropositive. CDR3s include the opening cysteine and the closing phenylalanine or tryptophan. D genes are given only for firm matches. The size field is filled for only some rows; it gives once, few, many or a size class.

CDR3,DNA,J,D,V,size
CASSLTPPSSYNSPLHF,TGCGCCAGCAGCCTGACACCGCCGAGCTCCTATAATTCACCCCTCCACTTT,TRBJ1-6,.,TRBV5-1,few
CASSYSRQGSGNEQFF,TGTGCCAGCAGTTACTCACGACAGGGGAGTGGCAATGAGCAGTTCTTC,TRBJ2-1,TRBD1,TRBV6-6,.
CASSRRYTEAFF,TGTGCCAGCAGCAGGAGGTACACTGAAGCTTTCTTT,TRBJ1-1,.,TRBV7-9,.
CASSLFLRGVKQETQYF,TGTGCCAGCAGCTTGTTCCTCAGGGGGGTAAAGCAAGAGACCCAGTACTTC,TRBJ2-5,.,TRBV7-2,.
CASSFGSHEKLFF,TGTGCCAGCAGCTTCGGGTCGCATGAAAAACTGTTTTTT,TRBJ1-4,.,TRBV7-2,once
CASSPSPKQRGGTDTQYF,TGCGCCAGCAGCCCGAGTCCAAAGCAGCGGGGAGGCACAGATACGCAGTATTTT,TRBJ2-3,TRBD2,TRBV4-1,.
CASSLVNTQYF,TGTGCCAGCAGCTTAGTCAATACGCAGTATTTT,TRBJ2-3,.,TRBV11-2,.
CASRVGTLGTYEQYF,TGTGCCAGCAGGGTCGGGACTCTCGGGACCTACGAGCAGTACTTC,TRBJ2-7,.,TRBV28,.
CASRATSGGLTSYEQYF,TGTGCCAGCAGGGCGACTAGCGGGGGGCTGACGTCCTACGAGCAGTACTTC,TRBJ2-7,TRBD2,TRBV11-2,.
CASAPTGDVHGYTF,TGTGCCAGCGCCCCTACAGGGGACGTCCATGGCTACACCTTC,TRBJ1-2,TRBD1,TRBV7-9,.
CASSKGQPPDEQYF,TGTGCCAGCAGTAAGGGGCAGCCGCCCGACGAGCAGTACTTC,TRBJ2-7,.,TRBV7-7,.
CAISVGNTDTQYF,TGTGCCATCAGCGTGGGCAACACAGATACGCAGTATTTT,TRBJ2-3,.,TRBV10-3,.
CASSFGQSVYEQYF,TGTGCCAGCAGCTTCGGACAGAGCGTCTACGAGCAGTACTTC,TRBJ2-7,.,TRBV5-4,.
CASSPTSRIDTQYF,TGTGCCAGTAGTCCGACTAGCCGAATCGATACGCAGTATTTT,TRBJ2-3,TRBD2,TRBV19,.
CASRKTGGYYEQYF,TGTGCCAGTAGGAAGACAGGAGGTTACTACGAGCAGTACTTC,TRBJ2-7,.,TRBV19,.
CASREGLRQPQHF,TGTGCCAGCAGGGAGGGATTGCGGCAGCCCCAGCATTTT,TRBJ1-5,.,TRBV28,.
CASSIGGGIPNYGYTF,TGTGCCAGTAGTATAGGTGGCGGCATACCTAACTATGGCTACACCTTC,TRBJ1-2,.,TRBV19,few
CASSTGENQPQHF,TGTGCCTCCAGCACAGGGGAAAATCAGCCCCAGCATTTT,TRBJ1-5,TRBD1,TRBV30,.
CASSLQGATGELFF,TGTGCCAGCAGCCTACAGGGGGCGACCGGGGAGCTGTTTTTT,TRBJ2-2,TRBD1,TRBV6-4,.
CASRNPRGETQYF,TGTGCCAGCAGGAACCCGAGGGGGGAGACCCAGTACTTC,TRBJ2-5,.,TRBV11-2,.
CASRRQGADNQPQHF,TGTGCCAGCAGACGACAGGGGGCGGACAATCAGCCCCAGCATTTT,TRBJ1-5,TRBD1,TRBV6-5,.
CASSALSGGGYEQYF,TGTGCCAGTAGTGCCCTTAGCGGGGGCGGGTACGAGCAGTACTTC,TRBJ2-7,TRBD2,TRBV19,.
CASSPKRGTVITGELFF,TGTGCCAGCAGCCCCAAAAGGGGCACGGTCATAACCGGGGAGCTGTTTTTT,TRBJ2-2,.,TRBV5-8,.
CASSLDPGLGTEAFF,TGTGCCAGCAGTTTAGACCCGGGATTGGGCACTGAAGCTTTCTTT,TRBJ1-1,.,TRBV27,.
CASSQGTSGAAAYEQYF,TGTGCCAGCAGCCAAGGAACTAGCGGGGCGGCCGCCTACGAGCAGTACTTC,TRBJ2-7,TRBD2,TRBV4-2,.
CASSESMTLAYNEQFF,TGTGCCAGCAGTGAGAGCATGACACTAGCCTACAATGAGCAGTTCTTC,TRBJ2-1,.,TRBV6-1,.
CASSTGQNYGYTF,TGTGCCAGCAGTACCGGACAGAACTATGGCTACACCTTC,TRBJ1-2,.,TRBV6-5,.
CASSLFYQGTYEQYF,TGTGCCAGCAGCTTATTTTATCAGGGTACCTACGAGCAGTACTTC,TRBJ2-7,.,TRBV11-2,.
CASSGGGARGLEQYF,TGTGCCAGCAGCGGTGGGGGGGCGCGAGGGCTCGAGCAGTACTTC,TRBJ2-7,.,TRBV21-1,.
CASSFGTGRTDTQYF,TGTGCCAGCAGCTTCGGGACAGGTCGCACAGATACGCAGTATTTT,TRBJ2-3,TRBD1,TRBV5-6,.
CASSQGGGGTTNEKLFF,TGTGCCAGCAGCCAAGGAGGAGGAGGGACAACTAATGAAAAACTGTTTTTT,TRBJ1-4,.,TRBV4-2,.
CAWGGQTRKEQYF,TGTGCCTGGGGAGGACAGACCCGGAAGGAACAGTACTTC,TRBJ2-7,.,TRBV30,few
CASSLLTYEQYF,TGTGCCAGCAGCTTGCTAACCTACGAGCAGTACTTC,TRBJ2-7,.,TRBV5-4,few
CASSMGGGVRNTIYF,TGTGCCAGTAGTATGGGAGGCGGAGTTCGAAACACCATATATTTT,TRBJ1-3,.,TRBV19,.
CASSPWPFYEQYF,TGTGCCAGCTCACCTTGGCCCTTTTACGAGCAGTACTTC,TRBJ2-7,.,TRBV18,.
CASSLSPGGNYGYTF,TGTGCCAGCAGCTTAAGTCCAGGGGGAAACTATGGCTACACCTTC,TRBJ1-2,TRBD1,TRBV7-2,.
CASSLAEGGGIGTEAFF,TGCGCCAGCAGCTTGGCCGAAGGGGGGGGTATTGGCACTGAAGCTTTCTTT,TRBJ1-1,.,TRBV5-1,few
CASSYLLDEQFF,TGTGCCAGCAGTTACCTTTTAGATGAGCAGTTCTTC,TRBJ2-1,.,TRBV6-6,.
CASSPQGGDRSIQETQYF,TGTGCCAGCTCACCACAAGGAGGGGACCGTAGTATTCAAGAGACCCAGTACTTC,TRBJ2-5,.,TRBV18,.
CASSYDRGPYEQYF,TGCGCCAGCAGTTACGACAGGGGGCCTTACGAGCAGTACTTC,TRBJ2-7,TRBD1,TRBV4-3,few